The 9 T cell receptor beta chains presented below share a single source sample, sequenced in a study of CD8 T cells in Susac syndrome (dated by TCRdb to the late 2010s). The library came from the immunoSEQ multiplex PCR assay. RNA was extracted using the RNeasy kit, and roughly 0.5 to 1 ug of the RNA was reverse transcribed with random hexamers. The public reads were quality trimmed at Q25 with fastp and then assembled into clones with MiXCR by TCRdb, keeping productive beta chains. Under each unique CDR3 protein, matching rows form one entry showing the most common genes and DNA. In this sample the table shows some 190,000 distinct CDR3 sequences, roughly 94% of which occur a single time. Roughly 0.1% of the sample is held by the ten biggest clonotypes. The sample consisted of CD4+ T cells from PBMCs. These receptors came from a human donor in good health.

The chain carries TRBV3-1 and TRBJ2-4; no clear D gene. Trimming left V 4 bases short and J 0 bases short, with 19 bases between. The CDR3 loop spans 18 amino acids. CDR1 and CDR2 (germline): LGHDT, YNNKEL (reference sequence). For the CDR3, the DNA is TGTGCCAGCAGCCCGTACCGCGACGGGTCCCAAGCCAAAAACATTCAGTACTTC. It specifies CASSPYRDGSQAKNIQYF. The full variable domain, completed using reference TRBV3-1 and TRBJ2-4, is DTAVSQTPKYLVTQMGNDKSIKCEQNLGHDTMYWYKQDSKKFLKIMFSYNNKELIINETVPNRFSPKSPDKAHLNLHINSLELGDSAVYFCASSPYRDGSQAKNIQYFGAGTRLSVL.

V usage is TRBV28 and J usage is TRBJ1-5; D is perhaps TRBD1 (5 bases). CDR3 length: 14 residues. Germline CDR1 is MDHEN and CDR2 is SYDVKM. V gave up 2 bases and J gave up 6 bases, with 11 bases separating them. The CDR3 loop reads CASSLRGSVQPQHF. The CDR3 bases are TGTGCCAGCAGTTTAAGGGGCAGCGTTCAGCCCCAGCATTTT.

The genes are TRBV20-1 and TRBJ2-1; 10 positions agree with TRBD2. CDR3 length equals 15 residues. The junction had 8 bases not matched to a gene; V was cut back by 5 bases and J by 4 bases. Germline values: CDR1 DFQATT, CDR2 SNEGSKA (reference sequence). CDR3 sequence (DNA): TGCAGTGCTCGAATTAGCGGGAGGATGTACAATGAGCAGTTCTTC. Translated, it gives CSARISGRMYNEQFF.

The chain uses TRBV6-6 and TRBJ2-1, with TRBD1 matching 8 bases. The CDR3 totals 12 residues. Germline CDR1 MNHNY, CDR2 SVGAGI (reference sequence). DNA of the CDR3: TGTGCTACCTACTCAGGGGGCAGGGAGCAGTTCTTC. Its protein product is CATYSGGREQFF.

The table lists this clonotype with a count of one. The chain has TRBV29-1 and TRBJ1-2, with a tentative D call TRBD1 (5 bases). Germline CDR1 reads SQVTM; CDR2 reads ANQGSEA. The V end lost 3 bases, the J end lost 4 bases, and 15 bases lay between the germline ends. This CDR3 has 14 residues. The CDR3 nucleotides read TGCAGCGTTGACGGTGGGGCGCGGGGCTATGGCTACACCTTC. Encoded protein: CSVDGGARGYGYTF. Variable domain in full (rest from reference TRBV29-1 and TRBJ1-2): SAVISQKPSRDICQRGTSLTIQCQVDSQVTMMFWYRQQPGQSLTLIATANQGSEATYESGFVIDKFPISRPNLTFSTLTVSNMSPEDSSIYLCSVDGGARGYGYTFGSGTRLTVV.

The chain couples TRBV29-1 to TRBJ2-3; 7 bases are shared with TRBD2. The germline gives CDR1 SQVTM, CDR2 ANQGSEA. V shed 7 bases, J shed 4 bases, and the junction held 5 bases outside the gene matches. This CDR3 region has 12 residues. The chain's CDR3 is CSGERGADTQYF. CDR3 nucleotides: TGCAGCGGGGAGCGGGGAGCAGATACGCAGTATTTT.

V and J are TRBV29-1 and TRBJ2-1, with a tentative D call TRBD2 (5 bases). Germline V gene sequence: CDR1 SQVTM, CDR2 ANQGSEA. The V end lost 1 base, the J end lost 7 bases, and 8 bases lay between the germline ends. This CDR3 has 12 residues. CDR3: CSVEGTVNEQFF. The CDR3 DNA reads TGCAGCGTTGAAGGGACTGTAAATGAGCAGTTCTTC.

V usage is TRBV29-1 and J usage is TRBJ2-3; a possible D gene is TRBD1 (5 bases). The CDR3 consists of 15 residues. Germline-derived CDR1 and CDR2 are SQVTM and ANQGSEA. Trimming cost V 2 bases and J 4 bases, with 16 bases left between them. The CDR3: CSVERAGQGADTQYF. The CDR3, as DNA: TGCAGCGTTGAAAGGGCCGGACAAGGGGCAGATACGCAGTATTTT.

The chain links TRBV10-3 to TRBJ1-2; D is ambiguous. The germline V gene has CDR1 ENHRY and CDR2 SYGVKD. The germline V and J ends were trimmed by 4 bases and 6 bases, with 6 bases remaining between them. CDR3 size: 11 residues. CDR3 DNA: TGTGCCATCAGTGTCGGGGATGGCTACACCTTC. Translating it yields CAISVGDGYTF.